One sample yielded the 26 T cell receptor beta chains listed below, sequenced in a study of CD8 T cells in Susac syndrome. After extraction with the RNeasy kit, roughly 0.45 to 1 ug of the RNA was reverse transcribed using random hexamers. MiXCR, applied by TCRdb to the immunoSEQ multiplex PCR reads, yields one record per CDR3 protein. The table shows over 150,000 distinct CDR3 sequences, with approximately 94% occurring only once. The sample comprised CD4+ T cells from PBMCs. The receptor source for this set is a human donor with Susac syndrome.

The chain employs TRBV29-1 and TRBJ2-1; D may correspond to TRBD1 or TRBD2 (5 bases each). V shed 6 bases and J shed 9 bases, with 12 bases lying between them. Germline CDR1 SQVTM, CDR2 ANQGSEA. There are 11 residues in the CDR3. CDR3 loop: CSVGTPREQFF. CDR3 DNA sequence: TGCAGCGTGGGGACCCCGCGTGAGCAGTTCTTC.

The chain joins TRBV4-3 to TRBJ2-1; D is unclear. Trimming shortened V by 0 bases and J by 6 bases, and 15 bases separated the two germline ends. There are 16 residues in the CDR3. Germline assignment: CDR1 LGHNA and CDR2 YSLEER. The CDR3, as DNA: TGCGCCAGCAGCCAAGATATACTAATCCTCGCCAATGAGCAGTTCTTC. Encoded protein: CASSQDILILANEQFF.

CDR3: CATRDGTGLETQYF. As DNA, the CDR3 is TGTGCCACCAGAGACGGGACAGGGTTAGAGACCCAGTACTTC. The rearrangement uses TRBV24-1 and TRBJ2-5, with 9 bases that match TRBD1. CDR3 length equals 14 residues. Per the germline V gene, CDR1 is KGHDR and CDR2 is SFDVKD. Unmatched junction bases numbered 6, after V lost 7 bases and J lost 4 bases.

CDR3 nucleotides: TGTGCCAGCAGTTACTCTGGGGGAGAGGCAGATACGCAGTATTTT. Translation gives CASSYSGGEADTQYF. The rearrangement joins TRBV6-5 to TRBJ2-3, with D perhaps assigned TRBD1 or TRBD2 (5 bases each). The CDR3 contains 15 residues. Per germline, CDR1 MNHEY and CDR2 SVGAGI. The germline V and J ends were trimmed by 0 bases and 4 bases, with 11 bases remaining between them.

The CDR3 region has the DNA TGTGCCATCAGTGACTACGGGCGGAACACTGAAGCTTTCTTT. Encoded protein: CAISDYGRNTEAFF. The chain employs TRBV10-3 and TRBJ1-1; D gene uncertain. Per germline, CDR1 ENHRY and CDR2 SYGVKD. V was pared by 3 bases and J by 1 base, with 9 bases between. The CDR3 spans 14 residues.

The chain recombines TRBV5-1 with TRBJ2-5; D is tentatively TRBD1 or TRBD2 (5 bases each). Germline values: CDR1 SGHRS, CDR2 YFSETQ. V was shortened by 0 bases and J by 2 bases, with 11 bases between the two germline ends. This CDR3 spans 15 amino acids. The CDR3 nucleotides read TGCGCCAGCAGCTTGGGGGGGACGGAGCAAGAGACCCAGTACTTC. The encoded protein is CASSLGGTEQETQYF.

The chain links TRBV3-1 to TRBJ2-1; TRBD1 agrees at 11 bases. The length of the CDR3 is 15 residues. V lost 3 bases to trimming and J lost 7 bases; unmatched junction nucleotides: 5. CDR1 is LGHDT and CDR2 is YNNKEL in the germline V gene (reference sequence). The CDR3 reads CASSHGTGGVNEQFF. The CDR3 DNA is TGTGCCAGCAGCCACGGGACAGGGGGAGTGAATGAGCAGTTCTTC.

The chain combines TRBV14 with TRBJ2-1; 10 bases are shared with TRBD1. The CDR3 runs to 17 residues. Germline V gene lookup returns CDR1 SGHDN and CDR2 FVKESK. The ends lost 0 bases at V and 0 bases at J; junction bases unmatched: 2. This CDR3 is CASSQDWTGGSYNEQFF. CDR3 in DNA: TGTGCCAGCAGCCAAGATTGGACAGGGGGCTCCTACAATGAGCAGTTCTTC.

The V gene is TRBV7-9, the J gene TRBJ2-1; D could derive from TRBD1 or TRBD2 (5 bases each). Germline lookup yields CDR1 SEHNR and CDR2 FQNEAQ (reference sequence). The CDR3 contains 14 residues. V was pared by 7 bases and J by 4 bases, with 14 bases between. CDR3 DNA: TGTGCCAGCACGAGGGGAGACTTTTACAATGAGCAGTTCTTC. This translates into CASTRGDFYNEQFF.

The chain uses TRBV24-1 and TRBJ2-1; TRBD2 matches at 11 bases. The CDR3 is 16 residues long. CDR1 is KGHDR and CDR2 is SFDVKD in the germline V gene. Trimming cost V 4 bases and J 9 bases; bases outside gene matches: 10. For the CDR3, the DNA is TGTGCCACCAGTGACACTAGCGGGAGTAGGGCTGGTGAGCAGTTCTTC. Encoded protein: CATSDTSGSRAGEQFF.

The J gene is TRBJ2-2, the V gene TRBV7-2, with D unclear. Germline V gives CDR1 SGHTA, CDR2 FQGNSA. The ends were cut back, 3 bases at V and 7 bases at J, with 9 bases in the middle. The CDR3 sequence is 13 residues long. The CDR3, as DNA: TGTGCCAGCAGCTTGGAAGCCGTCGGGGAGCTGTTTTTT. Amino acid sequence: CASSLEAVGELFF.

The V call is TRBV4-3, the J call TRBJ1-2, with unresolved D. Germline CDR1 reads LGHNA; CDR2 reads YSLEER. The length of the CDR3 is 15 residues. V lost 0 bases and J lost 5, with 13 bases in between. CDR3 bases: TGCGCCAGCAGCCAAGATTTGGGAACTCAGTATGGCTACACCTTC. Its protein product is CASSQDLGTQYGYTF.

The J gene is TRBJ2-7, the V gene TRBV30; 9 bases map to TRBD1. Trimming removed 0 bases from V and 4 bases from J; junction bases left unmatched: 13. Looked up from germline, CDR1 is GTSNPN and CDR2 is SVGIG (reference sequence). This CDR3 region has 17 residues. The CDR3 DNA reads TGTGCCTGGAGTGTATTAGGTCGGGGACAGGGCGTTTACGAGCAGTACTTC. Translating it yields CAWSVLGRGQGVYEQYF.

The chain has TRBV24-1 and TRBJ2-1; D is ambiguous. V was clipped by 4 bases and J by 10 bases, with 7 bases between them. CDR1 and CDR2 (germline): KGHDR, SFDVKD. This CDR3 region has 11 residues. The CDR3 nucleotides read TGTGCCACCAGTGACCCATACGAGCAGTTCTTC. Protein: CATSDPYEQFF.

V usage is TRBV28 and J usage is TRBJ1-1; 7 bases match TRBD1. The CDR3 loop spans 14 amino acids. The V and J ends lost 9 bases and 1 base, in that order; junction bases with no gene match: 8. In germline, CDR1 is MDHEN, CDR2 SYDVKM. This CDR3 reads CARSLGQPNTEAFF. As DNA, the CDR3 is TGTGCCAGATCCTTGGGACAGCCGAACACTGAAGCTTTCTTT.

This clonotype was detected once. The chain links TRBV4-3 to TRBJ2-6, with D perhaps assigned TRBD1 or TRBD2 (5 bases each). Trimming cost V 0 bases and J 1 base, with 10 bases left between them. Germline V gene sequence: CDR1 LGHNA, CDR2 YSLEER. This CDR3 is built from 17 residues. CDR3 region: CASSQEWGWSGANVLTF. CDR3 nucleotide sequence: TGCGCCAGCAGCCAAGAGTGGGGGTGGTCTGGGGCCAACGTCCTGACTTTC.

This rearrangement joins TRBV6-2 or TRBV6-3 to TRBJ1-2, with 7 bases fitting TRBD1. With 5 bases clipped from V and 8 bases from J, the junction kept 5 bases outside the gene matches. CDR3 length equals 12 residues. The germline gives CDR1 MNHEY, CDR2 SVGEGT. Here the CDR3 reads CASSGDRSGYTF. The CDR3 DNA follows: TGTGCCAGCAGTGGGGACAGAAGCGGCTACACCTTC.

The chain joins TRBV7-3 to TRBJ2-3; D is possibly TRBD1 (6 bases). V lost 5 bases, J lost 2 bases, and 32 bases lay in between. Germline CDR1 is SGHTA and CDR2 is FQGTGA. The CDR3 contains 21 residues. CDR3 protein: CASSPTIGGPVLTRNTDTQYF. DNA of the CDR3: TGTGCCAGCAGCCCTACAATAGGGGGACCAGTTTTGACCCGTAACACAGATACGCAGTATTTT.

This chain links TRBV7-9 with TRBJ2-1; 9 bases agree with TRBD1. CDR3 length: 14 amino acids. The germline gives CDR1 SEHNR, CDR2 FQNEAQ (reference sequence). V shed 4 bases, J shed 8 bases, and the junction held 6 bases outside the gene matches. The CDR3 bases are TGTGCCAGCAGCTCAGGGACAGGGTGGGATGAGCAGTTCTTC. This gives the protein CASSSGTGWDEQFF. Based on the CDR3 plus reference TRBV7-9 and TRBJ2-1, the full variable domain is DTGVSQNPRHKITKRGQNVTFRCDPISEHNRLYWYRQTLGQGPEFLTYFQNEAQLEKSRLLSDRFSAERPKGSFSTLEIQRTEQGDSAMYLCASSSGTGWDEQFFGPGTRLTVL.

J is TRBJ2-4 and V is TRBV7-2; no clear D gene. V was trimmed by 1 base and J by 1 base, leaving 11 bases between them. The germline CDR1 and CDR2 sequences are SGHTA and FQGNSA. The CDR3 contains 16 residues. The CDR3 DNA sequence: TGTGCCAGCAGCTTAGTAGGTACTGCTGCCAAAAACATTCAGTACTTC. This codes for CASSLVGTAAKNIQYF.

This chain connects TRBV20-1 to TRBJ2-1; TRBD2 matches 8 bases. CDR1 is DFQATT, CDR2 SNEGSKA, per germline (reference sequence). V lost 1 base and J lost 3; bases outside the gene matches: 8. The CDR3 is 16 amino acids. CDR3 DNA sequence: TGCAGTGCTAGAGGGGGCTCACGGGGGGGCTACAATGAGCAGTTCTTC. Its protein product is CSARGGSRGGYNEQFF.

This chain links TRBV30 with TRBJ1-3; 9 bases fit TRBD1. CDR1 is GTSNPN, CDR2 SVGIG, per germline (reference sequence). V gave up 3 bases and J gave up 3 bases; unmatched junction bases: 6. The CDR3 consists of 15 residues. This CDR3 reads CAWSTGDRVGNTIYF. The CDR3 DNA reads TGTGCCTGGAGCACGGGGGACAGGGTTGGAAACACCATATATTTT. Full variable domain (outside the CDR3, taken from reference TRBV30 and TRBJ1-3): SQTIHQWPATLVQPVGSPLSLECTVEGTSNPNLYWYRQAAGRGLQLLFYSVGIGQISSEVPQNLSASRPQDRQFILSSKKLLLSDSGFYLCAWSTGDRVGNTIYFGEGSWLTVV.

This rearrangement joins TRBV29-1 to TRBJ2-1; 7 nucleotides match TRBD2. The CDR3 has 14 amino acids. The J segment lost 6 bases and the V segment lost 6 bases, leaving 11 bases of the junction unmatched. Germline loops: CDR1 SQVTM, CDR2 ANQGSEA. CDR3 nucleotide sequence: TGCAGCGTCGGGAAGGGGCCGGGGGGCAATGAGCAGTTCTTC. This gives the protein CSVGKGPGGNEQFF.

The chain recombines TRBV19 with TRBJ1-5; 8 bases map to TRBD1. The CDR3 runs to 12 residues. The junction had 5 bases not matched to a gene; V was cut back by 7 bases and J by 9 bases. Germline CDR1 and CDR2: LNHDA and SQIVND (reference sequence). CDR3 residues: CASTQGAGPQHF. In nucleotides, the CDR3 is TGTGCCAGTACGCAGGGGGCAGGGCCCCAGCATTTT.

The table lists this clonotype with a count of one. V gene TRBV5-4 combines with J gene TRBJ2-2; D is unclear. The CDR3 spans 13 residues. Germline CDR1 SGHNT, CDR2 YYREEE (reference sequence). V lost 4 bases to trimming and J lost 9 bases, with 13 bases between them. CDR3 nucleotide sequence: TGTGCCAGCAGCCTGCCTTTCGACCGGGAGCTGTTTTTT. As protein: CASSLPFDRELFF.

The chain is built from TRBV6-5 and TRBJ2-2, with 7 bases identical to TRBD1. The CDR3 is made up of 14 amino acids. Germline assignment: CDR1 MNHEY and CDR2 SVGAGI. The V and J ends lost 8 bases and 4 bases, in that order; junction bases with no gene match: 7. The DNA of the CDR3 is TGTGCCAGCTTCACTTCAGGGGGCACCGGGGAGCTGTTTTTT. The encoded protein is CASFTSGGTGELFF.